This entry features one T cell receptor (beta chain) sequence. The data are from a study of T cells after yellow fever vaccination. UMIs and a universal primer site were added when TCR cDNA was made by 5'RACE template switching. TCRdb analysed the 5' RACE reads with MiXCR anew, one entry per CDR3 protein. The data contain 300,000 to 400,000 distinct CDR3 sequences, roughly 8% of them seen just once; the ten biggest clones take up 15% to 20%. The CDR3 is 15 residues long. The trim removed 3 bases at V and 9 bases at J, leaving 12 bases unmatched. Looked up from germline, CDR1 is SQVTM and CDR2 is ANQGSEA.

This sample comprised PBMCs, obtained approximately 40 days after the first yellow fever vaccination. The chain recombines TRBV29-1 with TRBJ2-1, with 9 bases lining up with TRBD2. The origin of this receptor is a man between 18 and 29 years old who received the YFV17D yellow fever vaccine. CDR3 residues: CSVDRAGGRLGEQFF. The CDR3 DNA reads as TGCAGCGTTGATAGGGCGGGGGGGCGTTTAGGTGAGCAGTTCTTC.